The present TCR beta chain was sequenced within a study of CD8 T cells in ankylosing spondylitis. Study-wide findings and caveats: Significant enrichment of disease-linked clones was reported in matched ankylosing spondylitis synovial fluid. Earlier reports found some motif variants in synovial fluid and blood in reactive arthritis. There was a TCR beta motif, made of eight highly homologous variants, that appeared characteristic of ankylosing spondylitis blood.

Germline CDR1 KGHSY, CDR2 FQNENV. This CDR3 has 12 residues. Trimming left V 3 bases short and J 4 bases short, with 6 bases between. The authors made TCR beta libraries by quantitative 5'-RACE with molecular barcodes. TCRdb analysed the 5' RACE reads with MiXCR anew, one entry per CDR3 protein. Counted here are about 210,000 distinct CDR3 sequences, 7% to 8% occurring once; the ten biggest clones make up more than 13%. This clonotype was picked up many times. Its matching antigen is unknown. This chain links TRBV16 with TRBJ2-5; D perhaps matches TRBD2 (6 bases). The sequence was obtained from a male donor with ankylosing spondylitis. The sample taken for sequencing was blood, either unsorted or a sorted T cell fraction (not recorded which). CDR3 DNA sequence: TGTGCCAGCAGCCAGGGAGGAGAGACCCAGTACTTC. Residues: CASSQGGETQYF.